This T cell receptor (beta chain) appears in the sequencing data of a study of human T cells and chemical hapten exposure. Looking at the study overall: Patch tests applied 0.01% DPC to the upper back, read at 6 days. Per-sample TCR yields varied mainly from small pooled library volume differences.

The time point: patch test 1, 2 weeks after DPC sensitization. Treatment: therapeutic diphenylcyclopropenone sensitization with weekly scalp DPC. General study results and limits: Significantly more large CDR3 similarity clusters were formed by expanded TCRs than by controls.

To note about this clonotype: Its antigen is still unknown.

The CDR3 is made up of 15 amino acids. Germline lookup yields CDR1 KGHSH and CDR2 LQKENI. Trimming removed 3 bases from V and 3 bases from J, with 13 bases in between. TCRdb reanalysed the RACE reads using MiXCR and keeps one entry per CDR3 protein. The table includes about 120,000 distinct CDR3 sequences, 9.5% to 13% detected once. The TCR was taken from a woman aged 50 to 60 with alopecia areata. Some clones in this sample may be carry-over from other donors' samples. The sample consisted of whole blood, taken in connection with sensitization to the hapten diphenylcyclopropenone (DPC). V is TRBV18 and J is TRBJ2-3; the D gene is possibly TRBD2 (6 bases). The DNA of the CDR3 is TGTGCCAGCTCACCGACGGGAGTTCGGACAGATACGCAGTATTTT. The encoded protein is CASSPTGVRTDTQYF. Based on the CDR3 plus reference TRBV18 and TRBJ2-3, the full variable domain is NAGVMQNPRHLVRRRGQEARLRCSPMKGHSHVYWYRQLPEEGLKFMVYLQKENIIDESGMPKERFSAEFPKEGPSILRIQQVVRGDSAAYFCASSPTGVRTDTQYFGPGTRLTVL.